This TCR beta chain comes out of a study of response to subunit inactivated influenza vaccine. General observations from the study: The study's authors posited that every seasonal influenza vaccination enlists few new T cells.

The table lists this clonotype with a few counts. The target antigen is unknown. One entry per CDR3 protein results from TCRdb running MiXCR on the RT-PCR reads. This sample has about 800,000 distinct CDR3 sequences, with around 20% found just once. There are 14 residues in the CDR3. Germline V lookup: CDR1 ENHRY, CDR2 SYGVKD. V was clipped by 3 bases and J by 3 bases; unmatched bases: 5. Sequenced material: PBMCs from blood, taken more than 4 days after vaccination. The rearrangement joins TRBV10-3 to TRBJ2-7; 7 bases line up with TRBD2. This TCR came from a man between 50 and 59 years old who received an inactivated influenza vaccine. The DNA of the CDR3 is TGTGCCATCAGTGAATCCGCGGGAGACTACGAGCAGTACTTC. It yields the protein CAISESAGDYEQYF.